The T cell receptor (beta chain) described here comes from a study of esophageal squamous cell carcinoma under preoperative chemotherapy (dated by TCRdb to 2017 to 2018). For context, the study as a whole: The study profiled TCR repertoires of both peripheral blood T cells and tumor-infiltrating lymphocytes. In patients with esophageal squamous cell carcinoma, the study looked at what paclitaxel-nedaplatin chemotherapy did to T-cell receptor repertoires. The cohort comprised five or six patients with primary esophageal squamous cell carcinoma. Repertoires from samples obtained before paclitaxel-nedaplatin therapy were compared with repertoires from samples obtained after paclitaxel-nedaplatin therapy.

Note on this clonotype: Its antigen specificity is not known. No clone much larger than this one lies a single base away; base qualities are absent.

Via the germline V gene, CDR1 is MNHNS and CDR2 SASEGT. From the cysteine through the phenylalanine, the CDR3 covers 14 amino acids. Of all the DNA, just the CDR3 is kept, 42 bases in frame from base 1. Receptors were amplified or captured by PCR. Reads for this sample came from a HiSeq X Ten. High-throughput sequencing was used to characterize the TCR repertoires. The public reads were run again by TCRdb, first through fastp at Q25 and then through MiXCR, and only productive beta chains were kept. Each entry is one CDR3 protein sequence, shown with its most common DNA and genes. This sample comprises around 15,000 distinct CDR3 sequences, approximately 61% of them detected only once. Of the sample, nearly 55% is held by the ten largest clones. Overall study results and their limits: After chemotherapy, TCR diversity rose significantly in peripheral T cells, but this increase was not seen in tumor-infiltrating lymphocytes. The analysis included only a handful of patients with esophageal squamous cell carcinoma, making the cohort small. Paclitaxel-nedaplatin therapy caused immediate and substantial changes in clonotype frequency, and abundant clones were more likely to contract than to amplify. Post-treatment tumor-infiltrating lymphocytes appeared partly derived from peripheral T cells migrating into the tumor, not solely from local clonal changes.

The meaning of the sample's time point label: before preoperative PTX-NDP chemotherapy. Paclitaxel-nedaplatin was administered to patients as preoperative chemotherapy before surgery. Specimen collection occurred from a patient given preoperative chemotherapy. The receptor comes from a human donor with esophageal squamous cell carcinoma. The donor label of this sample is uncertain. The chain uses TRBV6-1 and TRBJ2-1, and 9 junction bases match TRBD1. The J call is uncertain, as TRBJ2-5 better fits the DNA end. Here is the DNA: TGTGCCAGCAGACTACAGGGGGCCAAAGAGACCCAGTACTTC. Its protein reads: CASRLQGAKETQYF.